Sequencing of this T cell receptor (beta chain) was carried out in a study of T-cell memory formation after mild COVID-19. Study-level information: TCR clusters mostly belonged to single donors.

V shed 2 bases and J shed 0 bases, with 8 bases lying between them. The CDR3 is 14 residues long. Germline loops: CDR1 MNHEY, CDR2 SVGEGT. Comment on this clonotype: Its antigen is still unknown.

5'RACE primed at constant segments yielded TCR alpha and TCR beta cDNA libraries bearing sample barcodes and UMIs. TCRdb independently ran MiXCR on the 5' RACE reads; one entry per CDR3 protein. Of some 450,000 distinct CDR3 sequences listed, around 19% were seen once; the top ten hold 8.4%. Findings and limits, study-wide: Among clones peaking at day 37 in the second wave, SARS-CoV-2 specificity remained unconfirmed. CD4+ contracting clones were mainly CM and EM; CD8+ ones, EMRA.

This chain joins TRBV6-2 or TRBV6-3 and TRBJ2-7, with D hard to call. The clonotype originates from an adult woman who had mild COVID-19 (a few samples of this study predate the infection). Cell type and time point are not known. Sequenced input: PBMCs or a T cell subset sorted from them (not recorded which). Written as DNA, the CDR3 is TGTGCCAGCAGTTACCGCCAGGCCTCCTACGAGCAGTACTTC. This sequence encodes CASSYRQASYEQYF.